The sequence of this T cell receptor (beta chain) was determined in a study of cytomegalovirus exposure and HLA in healthy donors. The germline V gene has CDR1 SGHTA and CDR2 FQGNSA. V gave up 1 base and J gave up 6 bases; unmatched junction bases: 6. The CDR3 is 15 amino acids. Worth noting for this clone: Its matching antigen is unknown.

Findings and caveats of the study: In a later analysis, CMV-associated beta chains were mostly HLA-associated, it appeared. Several top significant clusters appeared, in a later analysis, to be linked to common viral pathogens.

The study ran its PCR with 60 Vbeta and 13 Jbeta primers. The data were produced by immunoSEQ multiplex PCR, yet TCRdb's version contains in-frame clones alone and is incomplete. The sample shows 95,000 to 150,000 clones, around 80% of them seen only once. This TCR was sampled from a man aged 45-65 years in good health and CMV-seronegative. The J gene is TRBJ1-2, the V gene TRBV7-2, with 9 positions matching TRBD1. The sample consisted of PBMCs. The CDR3 region is CASSLGTGVGHGYTF. CDR3 sequence (DNA): TGTGCCAGCAGCTTAGGGACAGGGGTGGGCCATGGCTACACCTTC.